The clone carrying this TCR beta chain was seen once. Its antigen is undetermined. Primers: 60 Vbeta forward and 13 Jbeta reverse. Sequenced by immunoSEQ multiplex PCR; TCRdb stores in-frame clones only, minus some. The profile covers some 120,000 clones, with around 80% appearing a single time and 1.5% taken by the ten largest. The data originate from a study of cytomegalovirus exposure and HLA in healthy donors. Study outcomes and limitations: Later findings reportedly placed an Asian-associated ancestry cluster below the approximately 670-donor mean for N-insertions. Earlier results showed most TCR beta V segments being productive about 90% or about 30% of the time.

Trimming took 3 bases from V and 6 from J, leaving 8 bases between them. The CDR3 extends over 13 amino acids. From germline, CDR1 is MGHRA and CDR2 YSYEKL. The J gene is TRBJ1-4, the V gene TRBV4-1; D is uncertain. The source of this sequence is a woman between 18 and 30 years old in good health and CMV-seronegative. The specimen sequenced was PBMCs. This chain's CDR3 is CASSQSPYEKLFF. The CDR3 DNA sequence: TGCGCCAGCAGCCAGTCTCCTTATGAAAAACTGTTTTTT.